Listed below are T cell receptor beta chains from one sample, sequenced in a study of human T cells and chemical hapten exposure. TCRdb redid the calling of the RACE reads with MiXCR, one entry per CDR3 protein. The table has about 61,000 distinct CDR3 sequences, 6.5% to 8.5% seen once. Sequencing was performed on whole blood, taken in connection with sensitization to the hapten diphenylcyclopropenone (DPC). These receptors all stem from a young woman with alopecia areata. Some clones in this sample may be carry-over from other donors' samples. The CDR3 runs from the conserved cysteine through the conserved F or W. Each record gives: V gene, clone size, J gene, D gene, CDR3 protein, CDR3 DNA. A D gene is named only where the DNA matches it firmly. Size is stated for part of the rows, as once, few or many counts, or as a class when the clone is expanded.

v_gene: TRBV5-1
abundance: many
j_gene: TRBJ1-2
d_gene: -
CDR3aa: CASSLMGDGYTF
CDR3nt: TGCGCCAGCAGCTTGATGGGCGACGGCTACACCTTC

v_gene: TRBV27
abundance: few
j_gene: TRBJ2-5
d_gene: TRBD2
CDR3aa: CASSFGTSRQETQYF
CDR3nt: TGTGCCAGCAGTTTCGGGACTAGTAGACAAGAGACCCAGTACTTC

v_gene: TRBV19
abundance: few
j_gene: TRBJ2-5
d_gene: TRBD2
CDR3aa: CASSTAGTRRETQYF
CDR3nt: TGTGCCAGTAGTACCGCCGGGACTAGGAGAGAGACCCAGTACTTC

v_gene: TRBV7-9
abundance: many
j_gene: TRBJ1-1
d_gene: -
CDR3aa: CASSYTENTEAFF
CDR3nt: TGTGCCAGCAGCTACACTGAGAACACTGAAGCTTTCTTT

v_gene: TRBV7-9
abundance: many
j_gene: TRBJ1-2
d_gene: -
CDR3aa: CASSLPSREANYGYTF
CDR3nt: TGTGCCAGCAGCTTGCCCTCCAGGGAAGCTAACTATGGCTACACCTTC

v_gene: TRBV6-2/TRBV6-3
abundance: many
j_gene: TRBJ1-5
d_gene: -
CDR3aa: CASSSLGNQPQHF
CDR3nt: TGTGCCAGCAGTTCCTTAGGGAATCAGCCCCAGCATTTT

v_gene: TRBV28
abundance: many
j_gene: TRBJ1-6
d_gene: -
CDR3aa: CASSLDGSNSPLHF
CDR3nt: TGTGCCAGCAGTTTGGACGGCTCTAATTCACCCCTCCACTTT

v_gene: TRBV30
abundance: -
j_gene: TRBJ1-1
d_gene: TRBD1
CDR3aa: CAWRQGLNTEAFF
CDR3nt: TGTGCCTGGCGACAGGGCCTGAACACTGAAGCTTTCTTT

v_gene: TRBV30
abundance: -
j_gene: TRBJ1-1
d_gene: -
CDR3aa: CAWRRAQDGTEAFF
CDR3nt: TGTGCCTGGAGAAGGGCGCAGGACGGCACTGAAGCTTTCTTT

v_gene: TRBV5-4
abundance: -
j_gene: TRBJ1-1
d_gene: -
CDR3aa: CASSLSLSGYTEAFF
CDR3nt: TGTGCCAGCAGCTTGTCCTTGTCAGGGTACACTGAAGCTTTCTTT

v_gene: TRBV9
abundance: many
j_gene: TRBJ2-3
d_gene: TRBD2
CDR3aa: CASSVDGGATDTQYF
CDR3nt: TGTGCCAGCAGCGTAGACGGGGGGGCCACAGATACGCAGTATTTT

v_gene: TRBV6-4
abundance: many
j_gene: TRBJ2-3
d_gene: TRBD2
CDR3aa: CASSDSSGGADTQYF
CDR3nt: TGTGCCAGCAGTGACTCTAGCGGGGGGGCGGATACGCAGTATTTT

v_gene: TRBV5-1
abundance: -
j_gene: TRBJ1-1
d_gene: TRBD1
CDR3aa: CASSPSGDRLAFF
CDR3nt: TGCGCCAGCAGTCCCTCGGGGGACAGGCTGGCTTTCTTT

v_gene: TRBV12-3/TRBV12-4
abundance: few
j_gene: TRBJ1-2
d_gene: TRBD1
CDR3aa: CASSQGQGVNYGYTF
CDR3nt: TGTGCCAGCAGCCAGGGACAGGGGGTCAACTATGGCTACACCTTC

v_gene: TRBV7-3
abundance: many
j_gene: TRBJ2-2
d_gene: -
CDR3aa: CASSLVGGAGTGELFF
CDR3nt: TGTGCCAGCAGCTTAGTGGGGGGCGCGGGCACCGGGGAGCTGTTTTTT

v_gene: TRBV5-1
abundance: many
j_gene: TRBJ1-1
d_gene: -
CDR3aa: CASKLNSEAFF
CDR3nt: TGCGCCAGCAAACTGAACAGTGAAGCTTTCTTT

v_gene: TRBV7-9
abundance: many
j_gene: TRBJ1-1
d_gene: -
CDR3aa: CASSLTDRAYTEAFF
CDR3nt: TGTGCCAGCAGCTTAACGGACCGGGCGTACACTGAAGCTTTCTTT

v_gene: TRBV29-1
abundance: many
j_gene: TRBJ1-1
d_gene: -
CDR3aa: CSVTPGSTEAFF
CDR3nt: TGCAGCGTTACCCCTGGCAGCACTGAAGCTTTCTTT

v_gene: TRBV7-2
abundance: few
j_gene: TRBJ1-2
d_gene: TRBD1
CDR3aa: CASSRRQGYYGYTF
CDR3nt: TGTGCCAGCAGCAGACGACAGGGATACTATGGCTACACCTTC

v_gene: TRBV3-1
abundance: many
j_gene: TRBJ1-2
d_gene: TRBD1
CDR3aa: CASSKRTGRVNYGYTF
CDR3nt: TGTGCCAGCAGCAAGAGGACAGGACGTGTGAACTATGGCTACACCTTC

v_gene: TRBV5-1
abundance: many
j_gene: TRBJ1-6
d_gene: -
CDR3aa: CASSPLGQGGNSPLHF
CDR3nt: TGCGCCAGCAGCCCCCTGGGACAAGGGGGAAATTCACCCCTCCACTTT

v_gene: TRBV30
abundance: many
j_gene: TRBJ1-6
d_gene: -
CDR3aa: CAWRSGQSSYNSPLHF
CDR3nt: TGTGCCTGGAGAAGCGGACAGAGCTCCTATAATTCACCCCTCCACTTT

v_gene: TRBV7-3
abundance: many
j_gene: TRBJ2-1
d_gene: -
CDR3aa: CASSPPGANNEQFF
CDR3nt: TGTGCCAGCAGCCCTCCGGGGGCGAACAATGAGCAGTTCTTC

v_gene: TRBV6-5
abundance: many
j_gene: TRBJ1-5
d_gene: -
CDR3aa: CASRKSGSDQPQHF
CDR3nt: TGTGCCAGCAGAAAATCGGGCAGCGATCAGCCCCAGCATTTT

v_gene: TRBV20-1
abundance: many
j_gene: TRBJ1-2
d_gene: -
CDR3aa: CSASKAGAANYGYTF
CDR3nt: TGCAGTGCTAGTAAGGCAGGCGCCGCTAACTATGGCTACACCTTC

v_gene: TRBV2
abundance: many
j_gene: TRBJ1-1
d_gene: -
CDR3aa: CASSRQYMNTEAFF
CDR3nt: TGTGCCAGCAGTAGACAGTACATGAACACTGAAGCTTTCTTT

v_gene: TRBV10-3
abundance: many
j_gene: TRBJ1-3
d_gene: TRBD1
CDR3aa: CAIRATGDSGNTIYF
CDR3nt: TGTGCCATCAGGGCCACAGGGGACTCTGGAAACACCATATATTTT

v_gene: TRBV6-6
abundance: -
j_gene: TRBJ1-5
d_gene: TRBD1
CDR3aa: CASTPATGDNQPQHF
CDR3nt: TGTGCCAGCACGCCAGCGACAGGGGACAATCAGCCCCAGCATTTT

v_gene: TRBV6-2/TRBV6-3
abundance: many
j_gene: TRBJ2-1
d_gene: TRBD2
CDR3aa: CASTLAGGLLDNEQFF
CDR3nt: TGTGCCAGCACTTTAGCGGGGGGGCTTCTCGACAATGAGCAGTTCTTC

v_gene: TRBV12-3/TRBV12-4
abundance: many
j_gene: TRBJ1-5
d_gene: TRBD1
CDR3aa: CASSPGGQGSQPQHF
CDR3nt: TGTGCCAGCAGCCCGGGCGGACAGGGGTCTCAGCCCCAGCATTTT

v_gene: TRBV29-1
abundance: many
j_gene: TRBJ1-2
d_gene: -
CDR3aa: CSVGDGYTF
CDR3nt: TGCAGCGTGGGGGATGGCTACACCTTC

v_gene: TRBV6-1
abundance: few
j_gene: TRBJ2-1
d_gene: TRBD1
CDR3aa: CASSELTGGPYNEQFF
CDR3nt: TGTGCCAGCAGCGAGTTGACAGGGGGGCCCTACAATGAGCAGTTCTTC

v_gene: TRBV12-3/TRBV12-4
abundance: many
j_gene: TRBJ1-1
d_gene: -
CDR3aa: CASGGIGDMNTEAFF
CDR3nt: TGTGCCAGCGGCGGCATAGGAGACATGAACACTGAAGCTTTCTTT